This TCR beta chain was retrieved from a study of cytomegalovirus exposure and HLA in healthy donors. Background on the study: The 90 to 150 validation repertoires, a later analysis reported, used the same platform as the approximately 730 repertoires from the first cohort.

The germline gives CDR1 MNHNS, CDR2 SASEGT. The CDR3 extends over 14 amino acids. Deletions cut 5 bases from V and 4 bases from J, with 14 bases between. This table comes from immunoSEQ multiplex PCR, and its TCRdb copy is limited to in-frame clones, with some not included. The sample shows 120,000 or so clones, more than 95% of them seen only once. The material sequenced was PBMCs. The gene calls are TRBV6-1 and TRBJ1-1, with D possibly matching TRBD1 (5 bases). The receptor was isolated from a man younger than 35 in good health and CMV-seronegative. Here the CDR3 reads CASSRGGVGTEAFF. Here the CDR3 DNA reads TGTGCCAGCAGTAGGGGAGGGGTTGGCACTGAAGCTTTCTTT.